The TCR beta chain under discussion was sequenced for a study of identical twins. This clonotype has only a few counts. Antigen: not known. TCRdb reanalysed the 5' RACE reads using MiXCR and keeps one entry per CDR3 protein. There are roughly 1.6 million distinct CDR3 sequences in the sample; under 35% occur only once, and more than 0.25% lies in the top ten. Points from the study as a whole: Abundant beta clonotypes from cord blood had fewer insertions, unlike memory repertoires, which showed none.

CDR3 length: 12 residues. CDR1 is SQVTM and CDR2 is ANQGSEA in the germline V gene. V was trimmed by 5 bases and J by 6 bases, leaving 13 bases between them. The clonotype was recovered from a newborn girl in good health. Source material: cord blood. J is TRBJ1-1 and V is TRBV29-1; D not certain. CDR3 amino acids: CSVLDLPPEAFF. CDR3 DNA sequence: TGCAGCGTTTTGGACCTCCCCCCTGAAGCTTTCTTT.